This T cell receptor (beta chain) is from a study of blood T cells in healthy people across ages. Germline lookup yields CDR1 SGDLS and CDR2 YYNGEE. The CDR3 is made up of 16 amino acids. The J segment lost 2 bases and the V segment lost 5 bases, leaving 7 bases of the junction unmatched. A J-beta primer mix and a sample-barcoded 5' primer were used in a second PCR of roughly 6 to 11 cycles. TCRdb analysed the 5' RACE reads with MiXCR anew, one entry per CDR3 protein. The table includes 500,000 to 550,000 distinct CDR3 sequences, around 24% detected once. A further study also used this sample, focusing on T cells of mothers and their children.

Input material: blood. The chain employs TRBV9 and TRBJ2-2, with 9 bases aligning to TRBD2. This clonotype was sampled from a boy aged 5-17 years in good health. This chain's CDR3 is CASRVSGSSNTGELFF. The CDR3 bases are TGTGCCAGCAGGGTTAGCGGGAGTAGTAACACCGGGGAGCTGTTTTTT.